Sequencing of this T cell receptor beta chain was carried out in a study of T cell repertoires in cytomegalovirus infection. Study information: Epitope selection comprised recently identified HLA-C-restricted CMV epitopes and well-studied HLA-B-restricted CMV epitopes. Through public TCR beta signatures, both CMV infection and matching HLA type were indicated. Study conclusions and caveats: Dominant in the ex vivo response were TCR beta clonotypes restricted by HLA-C and specific for CMV.

Remarks on this clonotype: What it recognizes is unknown.

TCRdb reprocessed the reads via MiXCR and lists one record per CDR3 protein. Among about 920,000 distinct CDR3 sequences listed, around 31% were seen once. The receptor was isolated from a human donor in good health (CMV status not recorded). Some clones in this sample may be carry-over from other donors' samples. This specimen was cultured CD8+ T cells from PBMCs, taken from culture after CMV antigen stimulation.

The DNA for the CDR3 is TGTGCCAGCAGCCCCCTTGGCCCCTACGAGCAGTACTTC. This gives the protein CASSPLGPYEQYF. This chain uses TRBV14 with TRBJ2-7, with no clear D. Germline V lookup: CDR1 SGHDN, CDR2 FVKESK. The V end lost 4 bases, the J end lost 2 bases, and 9 bases lay between the germline ends. This CDR3 comprises 13 residues.